Included here is one T cell receptor (beta chain) sequence, with context. This record belongs to a study of CXCR3-negative and CXCR3-positive naive CD8 T cells. The CDR3 has 16 residues. From germline, CDR1 is MDHEN and CDR2 SYDVKM. Through 5' RACE with UMI labels, the TRB cDNA libraries were prepared. TCRdb reprocessed the 5' RACE reads; each CDR3 protein has one entry and no DNA is given. The sample has around 29,000 distinct CDR3 sequences. The sequencing input was memory CD8+ T cells from blood. This chain connects TRBV28 to TRBJ2-1; TCRdb names TRBD1, which stays unverified in the absence of DNA. This TCR derives from a human donor in good health. Some clones in this sample may be carry-over from other donors' samples. CDR3 residues: CASSLQWGVTYNEQFF. Using reference TRBV28 and TRBJ2-1 for the parts outside the CDR3, the full variable domain is DVKVTQSSRYLVKRTGEKVFLECVQDMDHENMFWYRQDPGLGLRLIYFSYDVKMKEKGDIPEGYSVSREKKERFSLILESASTNQTSMYLCASSLQWGVTYNEQFFGPGTRLTVL.